This TCR beta chain comes out of a study of CD8+ T cells in alopecia areata. Extraction and reverse transcription of RNA yielded cDNA as the sequencing template. Generated by immunoSEQ multiplex PCR, the TCRdb table keeps only in-frame clones and is missing some. The specimen has approximately 280,000 clones, none found just once. The CDR3 runs to 15 residues. V was clipped by 3 bases and J by 0 bases; unmatched bases: 2. The V gene's germline CDR1 is NSHNY and CDR2 SYGAGN. This clone turned up a few times. Mouse gene names apply. The read is 4 residues too short to cover the CDR3 end, so that end is filled in from the germline J gene. Other DNA sequences in this specimen translate into the identical CDR3. Cells that came from pooled cutaneous lymph nodes were sorted using CD4, CD8alpha, NKG2D, NKG2ACE and other markers.

The sequence was obtained from a C3H/HeJ mouse with alopecia areata. This mouse strain has H2-k as its MHC haplotype. Material for sequencing was CD4+ T cells sorted from a lymph node. The chain has TRBV13-1 and TRBJ2-5; 9 nucleotides line up with TRBD2. The CDR3 bases that were read are TGTGCCAGCAGTGGGACTGGGGTTAACCAAGAC. It translates to CASSGTGVNQD. The entire CDR3 is CASSGTGVNQDTQYF.